This TCR beta chain was identified in a study of spatial heterogeneity in lung cancer. TCRdb reprocessed the 5' RACE reads via MiXCR and lists one record per CDR3 protein. This sample has 110,000 or so distinct CDR3 sequences, with roughly 10% found just once. The CDR3 has 11 amino acids. V lost 6 bases and J 5 bases, leaving 10 bases between the germline ends. The germline gives CDR1 DFQATT, CDR2 SNEGSKA (reference sequence). Time point reported: blood at routine non-recurrence follow-up after resection. The receptor was isolated from a female donor with early-stage non-small cell lung cancer. The specimen comprised PBMCs, sampled at follow-up. V usage is TRBV20-1 and J usage is TRBJ1-1; the D gene is possibly TRBD1 (5 bases). CDR3: CSAGRETEAFF. DNA of the CDR3: TGCAGTGCCGGCAGGGAAACTGAAGCTTTCTTT.